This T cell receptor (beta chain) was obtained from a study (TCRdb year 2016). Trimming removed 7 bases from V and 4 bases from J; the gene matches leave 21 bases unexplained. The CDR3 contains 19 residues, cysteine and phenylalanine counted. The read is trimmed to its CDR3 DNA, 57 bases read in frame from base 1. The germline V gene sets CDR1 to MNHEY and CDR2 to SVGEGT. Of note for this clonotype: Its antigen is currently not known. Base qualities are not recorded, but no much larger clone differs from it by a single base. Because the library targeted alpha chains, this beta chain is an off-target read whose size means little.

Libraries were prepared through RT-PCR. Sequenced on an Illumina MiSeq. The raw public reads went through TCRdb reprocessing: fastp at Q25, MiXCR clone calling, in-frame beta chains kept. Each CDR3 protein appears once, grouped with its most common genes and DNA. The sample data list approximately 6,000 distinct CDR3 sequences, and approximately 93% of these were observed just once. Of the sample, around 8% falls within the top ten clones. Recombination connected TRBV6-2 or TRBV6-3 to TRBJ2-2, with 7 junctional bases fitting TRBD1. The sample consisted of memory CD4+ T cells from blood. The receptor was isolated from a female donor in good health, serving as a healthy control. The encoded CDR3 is CASTLRQGNGFRGTGELFF. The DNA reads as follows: TGTGCCAGCACCCTTCGACAGGGCAATGGGTTTCGGGGCACCGGGGAGCTGTTTTTT.